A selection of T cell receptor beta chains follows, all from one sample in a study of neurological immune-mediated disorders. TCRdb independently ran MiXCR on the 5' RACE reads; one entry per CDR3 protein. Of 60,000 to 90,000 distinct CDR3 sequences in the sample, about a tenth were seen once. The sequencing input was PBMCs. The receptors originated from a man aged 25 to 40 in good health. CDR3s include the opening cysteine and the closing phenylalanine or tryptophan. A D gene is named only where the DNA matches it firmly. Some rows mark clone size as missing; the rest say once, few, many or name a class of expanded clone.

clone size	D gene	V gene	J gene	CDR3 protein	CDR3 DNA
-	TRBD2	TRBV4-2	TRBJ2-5	CASSPHSSGKETQYF	TGTGCCAGCAGCCCCCATTCTAGCGGTAAAGAGACCCAGTACTTC
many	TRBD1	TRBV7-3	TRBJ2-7	CASSLGRGNAEQYF	TGTGCCAGCAGCTTAGGCAGGGGGAATGCCGAGCAGTACTTC
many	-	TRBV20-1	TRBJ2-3	CSARDWEKPDTQYF	TGCAGTGCTAGAGATTGGGAAAAACCAGATACGCAGTATTTT
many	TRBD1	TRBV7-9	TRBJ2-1	CASSPGTGVIEQFF	TGTGCCAGCAGCCCCGGGACAGGGGTTATTGAGCAGTTCTTC
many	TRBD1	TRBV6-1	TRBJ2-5	CASSEARQGTETQYF	TGTGCCAGCAGTGAAGCCCGACAGGGGACGGAGACCCAGTACTTC
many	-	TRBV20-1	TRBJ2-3	CSAPWGDTQYF	TGCAGTGCCCCGTGGGGAGATACGCAGTATTTT
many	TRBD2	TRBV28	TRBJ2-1	CASRDSGRMYNEQFF	TGTGCCAGCAGGGACAGCGGGAGGATGTACAATGAGCAGTTCTTC
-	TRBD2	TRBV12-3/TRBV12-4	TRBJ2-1	CASSLGGLAVYNEQFF	TGTGCCAGCAGTTTGGGTGGACTAGCGGTTTACAATGAGCAGTTCTTC
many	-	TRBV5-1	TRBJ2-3	CASSLGYRDWGTDTQYF	TGCGCCAGCAGCTTGGGGTACAGGGATTGGGGCACAGATACGCAGTATTTT
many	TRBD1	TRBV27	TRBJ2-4	CASTLLTGDGKNIQYF	TGTGCCAGCACCCTTCTCACAGGGGACGGCAAAAACATTCAGTACTTC
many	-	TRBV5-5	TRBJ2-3	CASSLGAGWDTQYF	TGTGCCAGCAGCTTAGGGGCAGGGTGGGATACGCAGTATTTT
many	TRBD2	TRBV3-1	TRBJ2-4	CASSQASGSGNIQYF	TGTGCCAGCAGCCAAGCTAGCGGGAGCGGAAACATTCAGTACTTC
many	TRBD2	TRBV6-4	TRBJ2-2	CASSDGTSGTGELFF	TGTGCCAGCAGTGACGGGACTAGCGGCACCGGGGAGCTGTTTTTT
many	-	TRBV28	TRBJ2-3	CASSLPSPSGRGVYF	TGTGCCAGCAGTTTGCCCTCTCCCTCTGGGAGAGGGGTGTATTTT
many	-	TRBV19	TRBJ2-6	CASSIVGANVLTF	TGTGCCAGTAGTATCGTCGGGGCCAACGTCCTGACTTTC
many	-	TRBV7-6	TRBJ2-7	CASSVGGQSSYEQYF	TGTGCCAGCAGTGTTGGAGGACAGAGCTCCTACGAGCAGTACTTC
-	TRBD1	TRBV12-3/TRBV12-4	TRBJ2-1	CASSLKGQGVWDEQFF	TGTGCCAGCAGTTTGAAGGGACAGGGGGTATGGGATGAGCAGTTCTTC
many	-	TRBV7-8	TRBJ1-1	CASSSQVNTEAFF	TGTGCCAGCAGCTCGCAGGTGAACACTGAAGCTTTCTTT
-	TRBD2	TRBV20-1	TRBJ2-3	CSALAGANTDTQYF	TGCAGTGCTCTAGCGGGCGCCAACACAGATACGCAGTATTTT
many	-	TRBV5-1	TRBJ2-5	CASRLQETQYF	TGCGCCAGCAGACTACAAGAGACCCAGTACTTC
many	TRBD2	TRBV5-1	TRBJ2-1	CASSLVGGSSYNEQFF	TGCGCCAGCAGCTTGGTTGGCGGGAGCTCCTACAATGAGCAGTTCTTC
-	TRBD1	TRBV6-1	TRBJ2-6	CASSAPGGTGISGANVLTF	TGTGCCAGCAGTGCCCCTGGGGGGACAGGGATCTCTGGGGCCAACGTCCTGACTTTC
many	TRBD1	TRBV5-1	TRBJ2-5	CASSYPPAPGTGMRETQYF	TGCGCCAGCAGCTACCCCCCCGCCCCGGGGACAGGGATGCGAGAGACCCAGTACTTC
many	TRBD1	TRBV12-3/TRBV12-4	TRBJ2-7	CASSPTGLASEQYF	TGTGCCAGCAGTCCGACAGGGCTAGCCAGCGAGCAGTACTTC
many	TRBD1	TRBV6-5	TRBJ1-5	CASSSSGQGHSNQPQHF	TGTGCCAGCAGTTCCTCAGGACAGGGCCATAGCAATCAGCCCCAGCATTTT
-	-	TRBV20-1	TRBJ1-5	CSALGARSGQPQHF	TGCAGTGCCCTCGGGGCGAGGTCAGGTCAGCCCCAGCATTTT
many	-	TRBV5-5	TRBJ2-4	CASSHSNIQYF	TGTGCCAGCAGCCACTCGAACATTCAGTACTTC
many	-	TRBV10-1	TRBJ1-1	CASSGLRGLDTEAFF	TGCGCCAGCAGTGGATTGCGGGGCTTGGACACTGAAGCTTTCTTT
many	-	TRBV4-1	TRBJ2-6	CASSRYRDNLSGANVLTF	TGCGCCAGCAGCCGATACCGGGACAATCTCTCTGGGGCCAACGTCCTGACTTTC
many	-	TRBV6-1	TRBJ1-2	CASSEWGGVYGYTF	TGTGCCAGCAGTGAATGGGGGGGGGTCTATGGCTACACCTTC
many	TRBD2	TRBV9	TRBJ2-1	CASSVRSGISYNEQFF	TGTGCCAGCAGCGTACGTAGCGGGATCTCCTACAATGAGCAGTTCTTC
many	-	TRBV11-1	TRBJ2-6	CASSFRQSRSGANVLTF	TGTGCCAGCAGCTTCCGACAGAGCCGCTCTGGGGCCAACGTCCTGACTTTC
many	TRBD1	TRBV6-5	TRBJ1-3	CASRSLQGARGNTIYF	TGTGCCAGCAGATCTCTACAGGGGGCGCGGGGAAACACCATATATTTT
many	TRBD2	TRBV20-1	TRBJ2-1	CSAEDPSGSYNEQFF	TGCAGTGCCGAGGACCCTAGCGGTTCCTACAATGAGCAGTTCTTC
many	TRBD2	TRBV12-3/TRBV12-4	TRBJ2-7	CASSLPGREFSYEQYF	TGTGCCAGCAGTCTCCCAGGGCGGGAGTTCTCCTACGAGCAGTACTTC
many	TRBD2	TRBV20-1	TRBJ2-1	CSLTSGIYNEQFF	TGCAGCCTGACTAGCGGGATTTACAATGAGCAGTTCTTC
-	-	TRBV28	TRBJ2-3	CASSSPDTDTQYF	TGTGCCAGCAGTTCCCCAGACACAGATACGCAGTATTTT
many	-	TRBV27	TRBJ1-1	CASSAGHLNTEAFF	TGTGCCAGCAGTGCGGGACATTTGAACACTGAAGCTTTCTTT
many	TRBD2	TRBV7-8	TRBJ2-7	CASSLVGGAGGHSYEQYF	TGTGCCAGCAGCTTAGTCGGGGGAGCGGGAGGGCACTCCTACGAGCAGTACTTC
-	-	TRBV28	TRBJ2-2	CAISWGQWVAGELFF	TGTGCCATCAGTTGGGGGCAGTGGGTCGCCGGGGAGCTGTTTTTT
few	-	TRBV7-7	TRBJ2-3	CASSPLTQTDTQYF	TGTGCCAGCAGCCCCCTGACCCAGACAGATACGCAGTATTTT
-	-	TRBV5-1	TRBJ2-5	CANKLQGTAQKTQYF	TGCGCCAACAAACTCCAGGGTACAGCTCAAAAGACCCAGTACTTC
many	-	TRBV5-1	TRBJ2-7	CASSLRSWDEQYF	TGCGCCAGCAGCTTGCGATCATGGGATGAGCAGTACTTC
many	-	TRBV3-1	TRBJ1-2	CASSPESETGNGYTF	TGTGCCAGCAGCCCCGAATCGGAAACAGGGAATGGCTACACCTTC
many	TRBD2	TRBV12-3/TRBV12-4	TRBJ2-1	CASSASLAGGYNEQFF	TGTGCCAGCAGCGCCAGTTTAGCGGGAGGGTACAATGAGCAGTTCTTC
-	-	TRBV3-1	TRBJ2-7	CTRSQGNSYEQYF	TGTACCAGAAGCCAAGGTAACTCCTACGAGCAGTACTTC
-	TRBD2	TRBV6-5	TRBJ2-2	CASSYSNLAGARELFF	TGTGCCAGCAGCTACTCGAACCTAGCGGGCGCCCGGGAGCTGTTTTTT
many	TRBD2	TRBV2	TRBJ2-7	CASSIASGPYEQYF	TGTGCCAGCAGTATCGCTAGCGGACCCTACGAGCAGTACTTC
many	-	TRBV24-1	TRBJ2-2	CATSAGSDGGELFF	TGTGCCACCAGTGCGGGGAGCGATGGCGGGGAGCTGTTTTTT
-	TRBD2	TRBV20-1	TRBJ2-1	CSASGTSGSLEQFF	TGCAGTGCCTCCGGGACTAGCGGGAGTTTGGAGCAGTTCTTC
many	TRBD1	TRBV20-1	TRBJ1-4	CSAHGPGQGSGGTNEKLFF	TGCAGTGCCCATGGGCCGGGACAGGGAAGCGGTGGAACTAATGAAAAACTGTTTTTT
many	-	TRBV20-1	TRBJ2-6	CSAFGQFGANVLTF	TGCAGTGCTTTTGGACAGTTCGGGGCCAACGTCCTGACTTTC